Included here is one T cell receptor (beta chain) sequence, with context. What it binds is unknown. This entry comes from a study of cytomegalovirus exposure and HLA in healthy donors. Study-level results: Later on, an analysis showed TCR association rates differing by HLA locus, with DRB1 the most and HLA-C the fewest. When presence/absence was analysed, sequencing depth was taken to be roughly uniform across donors.

The CDR3 is 15 amino acids. With 0 bases clipped from V and 5 bases from J, the junction kept 4 bases outside the gene matches. CDR1 is GTSNPN, CDR2 SVGIG, per germline (reference sequence). The study ran its PCR with 60 Vbeta and 13 Jbeta primers. Using immunoSEQ multiplex PCR, the repertoire was profiled, and TCRdb retains in-frame clones only, with some absent. Its clone listing holds 100,000 or so clones. The receptor was isolated from a woman younger than 45 in good health and CMV-seronegative. The chain employs TRBV30 and TRBJ2-1; 10 bases map to TRBD2. Sample: PBMCs. The CDR3: CAWSVLAGQDNEQFF. For the CDR3, the DNA is TGTGCCTGGAGTGTACTAGCGGGGCAGGACAATGAGCAGTTCTTC. The full variable domain, completed using reference TRBV30 and TRBJ2-1, is SQTIHQWPATLVQPVGSPLSLECTVEGTSNPNLYWYRQAAGRGLQLLFYSVGIGQISSEVPQNLSASRPQDRQFILSSKKLLLSDSGFYLCAWSVLAGQDNEQFFGPGTRLTVL.